The clone carrying this TCR beta chain has only a few counts. Amplified regions were TCR beta CDR3 sequences from RNA transcripts. With the HTBI primer set, the TCR CDR3 went through a first round of RT-PCR. TCRdb called the multiplex PCR reads again in MiXCR, with one record for every CDR3 protein. The data contain about 720,000 distinct CDR3 sequences, roughly 20% of them seen just once; the ten biggest clones take up 16%. Patients having uncontrolled infection, another autoimmune disease, pregnancy or lactation were not included. This entry comes from a study of T cells in Graves' hyperthyroidism and ophthalmopathy. Deletions cut 6 bases from V and 0 bases from J, with 12 bases between. The CDR3 length is 14 residues. Germline CDR1 reads MNHEY; CDR2 reads SMNVEV (reference sequence).

Sequences were obtained from blood. The TCR sequence derives from a woman in her forties or fifties with Graves' hyperthyroidism that later progressed to Graves' ophthalmopathy. This sequence joins TRBV27 and TRBJ2-7, with D perhaps TRBD1 or TRBD2 (5 bases each). The DNA for the CDR3 is TGTGCCAGCAGGACGGAAGGGACCTCCTACGAGCAGTACTTC. Its protein product is CASRTEGTSYEQYF.